The clone carrying this T cell receptor (beta chain) was counted a few times. Its matching antigen is unknown. This CDR3 contains 12 residues. The germline V gene encodes CDR1 MNHNS and CDR2 SASEGT. Trimming took off 6 bases at V and 4 bases at J, with 6 bases between the two ends. These data originate in a study of immune heterogeneity within non-small cell lung tumors. Template was bulk tumor genomic DNA, about 620 ng per sample. Surgery yielded several widely spaced biopsies per primary tumor. With untreated, newly diagnosed non-small cell lung cancer, the patients went on to undergo curative surgery. Multiplex PCR amplified TCR beta CDR3 with 32 V and 13 J primers. TCRdb reprocessed the multiplex PCR reads via MiXCR and lists one record per CDR3 protein. This table holds about 1,900 distinct CDR3 sequences, approximately 42% found once. General study points: High-frequency T-cell receptor beta clonotypes differed largely between individual patients.

The sample taken for sequencing was lung tumor tissue. J is TRBJ2-2 and V is TRBV6-1, with D hard to call. This TCR was recovered from a man between 65 and 85 years old with non-small cell lung cancer. The CDR3: CASSDRTGELFF. Here the CDR3 DNA reads TGTGCCAGCAGCGACCGCACCGGGGAGCTGTTTTTT.